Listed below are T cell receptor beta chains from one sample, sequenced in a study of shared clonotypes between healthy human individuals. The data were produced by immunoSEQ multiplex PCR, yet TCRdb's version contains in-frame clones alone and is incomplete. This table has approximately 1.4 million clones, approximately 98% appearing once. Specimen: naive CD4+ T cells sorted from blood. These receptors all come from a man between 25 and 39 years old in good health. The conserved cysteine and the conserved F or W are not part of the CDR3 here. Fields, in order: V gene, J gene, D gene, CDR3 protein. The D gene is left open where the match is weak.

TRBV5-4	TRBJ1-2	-	ASSLVGRTSNYGYT
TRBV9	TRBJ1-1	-	ASSKGTANTEAF
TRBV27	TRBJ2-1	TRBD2	ASTFSRREPRLEQF
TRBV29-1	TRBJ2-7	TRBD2	SVAGLQTYEQY
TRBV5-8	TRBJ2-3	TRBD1	ASSLDRGEFDTQY
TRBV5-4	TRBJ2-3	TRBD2	ASSSMTSGNTDTQY
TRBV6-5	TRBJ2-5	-	ASGRAGRGETQY
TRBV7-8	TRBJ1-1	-	ASSLVSGLIRTTEAF
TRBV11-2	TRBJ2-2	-	ASSLGAGGTGELF
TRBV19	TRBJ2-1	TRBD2	ASSHRELAGLNNEQF
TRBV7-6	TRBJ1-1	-	ASSSRVVGGTEAF
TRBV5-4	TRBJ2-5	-	ASSYRRQETQY
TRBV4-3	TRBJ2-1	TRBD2	ASSRTGGGSHEQF
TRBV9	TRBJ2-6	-	ASSVGGRAGANVLT
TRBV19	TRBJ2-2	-	ASKTSTGELF
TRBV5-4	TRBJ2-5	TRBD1	ASSRQGSQETQY
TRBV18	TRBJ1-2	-	ASSPGETDYGYT
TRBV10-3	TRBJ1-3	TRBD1	AISESRGLGGTIY
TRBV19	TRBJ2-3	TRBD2	ASSPGKSGRPDTQY
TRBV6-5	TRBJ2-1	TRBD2	ASTMTSGRYNEQF
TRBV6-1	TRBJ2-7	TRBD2	ASSPTSGSVEQY
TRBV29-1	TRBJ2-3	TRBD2	SVRSGKVADTQY
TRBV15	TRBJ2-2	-	ATSRDLAQITGELF
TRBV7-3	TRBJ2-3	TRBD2	ASSQMEAGSSDTQY
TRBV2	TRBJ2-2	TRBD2	ASSLTTSGANTGELF
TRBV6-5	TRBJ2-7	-	ASTLDGQSYEQY
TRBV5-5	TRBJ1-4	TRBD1	ASSLGTGYEKLF
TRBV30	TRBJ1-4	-	AAGLLNEKLF
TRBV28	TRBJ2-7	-	ASGNRYYEQY
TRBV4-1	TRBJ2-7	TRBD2	ASRASGGYEQY
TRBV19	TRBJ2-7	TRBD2	ASSIVGGPSEYEQY